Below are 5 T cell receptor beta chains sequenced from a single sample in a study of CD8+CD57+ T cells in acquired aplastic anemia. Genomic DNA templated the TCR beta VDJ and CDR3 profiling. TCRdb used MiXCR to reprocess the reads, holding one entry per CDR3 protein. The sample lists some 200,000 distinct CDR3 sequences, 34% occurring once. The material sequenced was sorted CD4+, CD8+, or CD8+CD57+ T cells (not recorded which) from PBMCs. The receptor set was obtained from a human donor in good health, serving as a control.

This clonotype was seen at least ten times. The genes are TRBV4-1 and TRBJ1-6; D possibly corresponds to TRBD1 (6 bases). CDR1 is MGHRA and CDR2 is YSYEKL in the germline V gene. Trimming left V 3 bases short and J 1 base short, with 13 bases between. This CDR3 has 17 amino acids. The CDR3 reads CASSQGTGTSYNSPLHF. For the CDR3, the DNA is TGCGCCAGCAGCCAGGGTACAGGGACATCCTATAATTCACCCCTCCACTTT.

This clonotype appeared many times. The CDR3 is CASSLPSSMVGLFF. In DNA form, the CDR3 reads TGTGCCAGCAGCTTACCTAGCTCGATGGTAGGACTGTTTTTT. The chain links TRBV7-9 to TRBJ1-4, with D hard to call. Trimming took 2 bases from V and 13 from J, leaving 17 bases between them. Per germline, CDR1 SEHNR and CDR2 FQNEAQ (reference sequence). This CDR3 has 14 residues.

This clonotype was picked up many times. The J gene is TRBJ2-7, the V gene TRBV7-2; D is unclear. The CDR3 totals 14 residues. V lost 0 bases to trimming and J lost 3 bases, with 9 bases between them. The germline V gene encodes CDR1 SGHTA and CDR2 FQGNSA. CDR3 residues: CASSLASPYYEQYF. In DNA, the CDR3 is TGTGCCAGCAGCTTAGCTTCTCCTTACTACGAGCAGTACTTC.

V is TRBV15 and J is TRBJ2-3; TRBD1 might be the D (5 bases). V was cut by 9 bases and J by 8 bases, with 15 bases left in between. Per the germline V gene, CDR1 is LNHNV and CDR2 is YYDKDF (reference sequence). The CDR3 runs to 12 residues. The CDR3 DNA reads TGTGCCACACGACCGACAGAAGGTACGCAGTATTTT. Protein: CATRPTEGTQYF.

Here the CDR3 reads CASSKDGGGETQYF. The CDR3, as DNA: TGTGCCAGCAGTAAGGACGGGGGTGGGGAGACCCAGTACTTC. The chain employs TRBV2 and TRBJ2-5; tentatively, D is TRBD2 (6 bases). Germline loops: CDR1 SNHLY, CDR2 FYNNEI. The CDR3 is made up of 14 amino acids. V was pared by 5 bases and J by 5 bases, with 15 bases between.